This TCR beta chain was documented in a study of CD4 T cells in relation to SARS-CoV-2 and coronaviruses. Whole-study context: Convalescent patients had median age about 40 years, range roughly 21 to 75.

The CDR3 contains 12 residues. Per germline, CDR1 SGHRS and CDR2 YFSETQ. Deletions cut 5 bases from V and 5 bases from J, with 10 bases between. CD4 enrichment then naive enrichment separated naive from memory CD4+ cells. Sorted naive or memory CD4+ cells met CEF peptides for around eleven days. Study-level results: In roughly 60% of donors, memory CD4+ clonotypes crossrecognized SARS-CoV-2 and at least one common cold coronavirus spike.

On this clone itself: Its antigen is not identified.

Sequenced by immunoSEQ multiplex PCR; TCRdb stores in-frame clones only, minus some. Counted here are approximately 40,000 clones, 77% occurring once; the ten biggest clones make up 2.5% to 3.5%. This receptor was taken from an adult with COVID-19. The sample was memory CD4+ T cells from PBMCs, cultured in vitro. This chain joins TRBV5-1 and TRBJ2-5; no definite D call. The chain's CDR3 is CASSERRETQYF. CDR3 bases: TGCGCCAGCAGTGAGCGTAGGGAGACCCAGTACTTC.